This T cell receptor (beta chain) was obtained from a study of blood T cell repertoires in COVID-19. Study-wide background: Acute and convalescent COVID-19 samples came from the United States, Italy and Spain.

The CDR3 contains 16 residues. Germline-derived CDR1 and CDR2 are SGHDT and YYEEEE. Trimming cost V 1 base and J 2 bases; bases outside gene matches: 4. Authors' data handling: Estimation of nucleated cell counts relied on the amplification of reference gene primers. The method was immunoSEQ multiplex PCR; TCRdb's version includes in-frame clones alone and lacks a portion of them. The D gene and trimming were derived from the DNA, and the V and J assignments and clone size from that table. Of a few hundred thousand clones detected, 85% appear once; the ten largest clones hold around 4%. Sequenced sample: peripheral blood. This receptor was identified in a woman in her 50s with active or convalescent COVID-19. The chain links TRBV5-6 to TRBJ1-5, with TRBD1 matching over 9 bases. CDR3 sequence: CASSLTGGWGNQPQHF. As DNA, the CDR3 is TGTGCCAGCAGCTTGACAGGGGGCTGGGGCAATCAGCCCCAGCATTTT.